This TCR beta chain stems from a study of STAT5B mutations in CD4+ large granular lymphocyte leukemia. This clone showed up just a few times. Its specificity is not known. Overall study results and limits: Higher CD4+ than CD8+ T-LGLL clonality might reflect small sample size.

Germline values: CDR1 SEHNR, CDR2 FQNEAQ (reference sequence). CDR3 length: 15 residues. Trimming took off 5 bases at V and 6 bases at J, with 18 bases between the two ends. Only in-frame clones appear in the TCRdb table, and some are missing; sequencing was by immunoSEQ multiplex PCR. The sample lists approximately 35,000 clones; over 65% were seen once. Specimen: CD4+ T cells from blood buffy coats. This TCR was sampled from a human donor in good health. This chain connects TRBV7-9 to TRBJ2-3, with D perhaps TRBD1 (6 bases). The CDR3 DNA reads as TGTGCCAGCAGCACCCCGGGACAACCAACGGATACGCAGTATTTT. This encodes CASSTPGQPTDTQYF.